A single sample gave rise to the 32 T cell receptor beta chains below, sequenced in a study of identical twins (dated by TCRdb to about 2016). The library was built by means of 5' RACE. The instrument was an Illumina HiSeq 2000. Starting from the raw public reads, TCRdb applied fastp trimming at Q25, assembled clones with MiXCR and retained in-frame beta chains. Every CDR3 protein is listed once, alongside the most common genes and DNA of its rows. Across this sample there are fewer than 250,000 distinct CDR3 sequences, with 5.5% to 8% seen only once. Roughly 3.6% of the sample is taken by the ten largest. The sample was also linked to a second study, of yellow fever vaccine responses in identical twins.

Sequencing used memory (CD45RO+) T cells sorted from blood. According to the study, the label for this sample's cell subset or site signals: CD45RO+ enriched T cells. The source of these receptors is a woman aged 18-29 years in good health.

The chain combines TRBV5-1 with TRBJ2-2; no clear D gene. The germline CDR1 and CDR2 sequences are SGHRS and YFSETQ. V was pared by 2 bases and J by 6 bases, with 14 bases between. The CDR3 extends over 15 amino acids. CDR3 sequence (DNA): TGCGCCAGCAGCTTCCAAAGACCGTTGTCCGGGGAGCTGTTTTTT. It translates to CASSFQRPLSGELFF. Drawing the rest from reference TRBV5-1 and TRBJ2-2, the complete variable domain is KAGVTQTPRYLIKTRGQQVTLSCSPISGHRSVSWYQQTPGQGLQFLFEYFSETQRNKGNFPGRFSGRQFSNSRSEMNVSTLELGDSALYLCASSFQRPLSGELFFGEGSRLTVL.

This clonotype was picked up many times. The rearrangement joins TRBV12-3 or TRBV12-4 to TRBJ1-1, with a possible D match to TRBD1 (5 bases). The CDR3 has 13 residues. Trimming removed 1 base from V and 5 bases from J, with 8 bases in between. Here the CDR3 reads CASSLEQGTEAFF. The DNA of the CDR3 is TGTGCCAGCAGTTTAGAGCAGGGTACTGAAGCTTTCTTT.

The J gene is TRBJ2-2, the V gene TRBV24-1; D not certain. This CDR3 comprises 13 residues. The V and J ends lost 4 bases and 8 bases respectively, with 10 bases between them. Germline CDR1 is KGHDR and CDR2 is SFDVKD. The chain's CDR3 is CATSEPGSGELFF. The CDR3 coding sequence is TGTGCCACCAGTGAGCCTGGTAGTGGGGAGCTGTTTTTT.

The J gene is TRBJ1-3, the V gene TRBV20-1; unclear D gene. This CDR3 spans 11 amino acids. V was trimmed by 6 bases and J by 7 bases, leaving 10 bases between them. CDR1 DFQATT and CDR2 SNEGSKA come from the germline V gene (reference sequence). The CDR3 coding sequence is TGCAGTGCCGGGGTGGCCAACACCATATATTTT. It is translated as CSAGVANTIYF.

This clonotype was counted only a few times. The J gene is TRBJ1-1, the V gene TRBV20-1, with 8 positions matching TRBD1. This CDR3 spans 14 amino acids. V gave up 5 bases and J gave up 5 bases; unmatched junction bases: 10. Germline CDR1 is DFQATT and CDR2 is SNEGSKA (reference sequence). CDR3 protein: CSARIGQGGTEAFF. The CDR3 bases are TGCAGTGCTCGGATCGGACAGGGCGGGACTGAAGCTTTCTTT.

The V and J genes are TRBV5-1 and TRBJ2-7; 7 nucleotides align to TRBD2. This CDR3 region has 14 residues. CDR1 and CDR2 (germline): SGHRS, YFSETQ. V lost 3 bases and J lost 2; bases outside the gene matches: 5. CDR3 sequence (DNA): TGCGCCAGCAGCTGGGGGGGTCCTACCTACGAGCAGTACTTC. It yields the protein CASSWGGPTYEQYF. Full variable domain (remainder filled in from reference TRBV5-1 and TRBJ2-7): KAGVTQTPRYLIKTRGQQVTLSCSPISGHRSVSWYQQTPGQGLQFLFEYFSETQRNKGNFPGRFSGRQFSNSRSEMNVSTLELGDSALYLCASSWGGPTYEQYFGPGTRLTVT.

Many counts were recorded for this clonotype. The J gene is TRBJ2-5, the V gene TRBV3-1; unclear D gene. Trimming pared 3 bases from V and 4 bases from J, leaving 12 bases between. Germline V lookup: CDR1 LGHDT, CDR2 YNNKEL (reference sequence). This CDR3 contains 14 residues. CDR3 amino acids: CASSQAQDRETQYF. DNA for the CDR3: TGTGCCAGCAGCCAGGCCCAGGATCGAGAGACCCAGTACTTC.

The V call is TRBV7-9, the J call TRBJ2-7; perhaps D is TRBD1 or TRBD2 (5 bases each). CDR1 and CDR2 (germline): SEHNR, FQNEAQ (reference sequence). Trimming took off 1 base at V and 3 bases at J, with 13 bases between the two ends. The CDR3 runs 15 residues. The CDR3 spells CASSLDVGAYYEQYV. The CDR3 DNA is TGTGCCAGCAGCTTAGATGTCGGGGCCTACTACGAGCAGTACGTC.

V is TRBV20-1 and J is TRBJ2-1; the match to TRBD2 covers 8 bases. Trimming removed 2 bases from V and 0 bases from J; junction bases left unmatched: 9. The CDR3 sequence is 17 residues long. From germline, CDR1 is DFQATT and CDR2 SNEGSKA (reference sequence). CDR3 coding DNA: TGCAGTGCTAGACGTCTAGCGGGCAAGAGCTCCTACAATGAGCAGTTCTTC. Translated: CSARRLAGKSSYNEQFF.

This clonotype was observed a handful of times. The chain uses TRBV29-1 and TRBJ2-5, with 10 positions matching TRBD2. J gave up 1 base and V 5 bases, and 4 bases lay outside the gene matches. CDR1 SQVTM and CDR2 ANQGSEA come from the germline V gene. The CDR3 has 14 residues. The CDR3 DNA reads as TGCAGCGTTTTAGCGGGAGGCCCCCAAGAGACCCAGTACTTC. Its protein is CSVLAGGPQETQYF.

This clonotype was counted at least ten times. V and J are TRBV20-1 and TRBJ2-7; D is perhaps TRBD2 (5 bases). The V end was cut by 3 bases, the J end by 6 bases, with 18 bases between. CDR1 DFQATT and CDR2 SNEGSKA come from the germline V gene (reference sequence). CDR3 size: 14 residues. CDR3 amino acids: CSARVGVPFSEQYV. In DNA form, the CDR3 reads TGCAGTGCTAGGGTCGGGGTACCATTCTCCGAGCAGTACGTC.

This clonotype occurred many times. The chain employs TRBV20-1 and TRBJ1-2; possible D gene TRBD1, 5 bases. V lost 1 base and J lost 9, with 12 bases in between. This CDR3 is built from 12 residues. Germline V gives CDR1 DFQATT, CDR2 SNEGSKA (reference sequence). CDR3 protein: CSARAARESYTF. The CDR3 nucleotides are TGCAGTGCTAGAGCCGCCAGGGAGAGCTACACCTTC.

This clonotype was seen a handful of times. V and J are TRBV5-6 and TRBJ2-1; tentatively, D is TRBD2 (5 bases). Germline V gene sequence: CDR1 SGHDT, CDR2 YYEEEE. The length of the CDR3 is 16 residues. Trimming shortened V by 4 bases and J by 0 bases, and 14 bases separated the two germline ends. CDR3 DNA: TGTGCCAGCAGCCCTACAGACTATAGCTCCTACAATGAGCAGTTCTTC. It codes for CASSPTDYSSYNEQFF. The full variable domain, with the rest looked up from reference TRBV5-6 and TRBJ2-1, is DAGVTQSPTHLIKTRGQQVTLRCSPKSGHDTVSWYQQALGQGPQFIFQYYEEEERQRGNFPDRFSGHQFPNYSSELNVNALLLGDSALYLCASSPTDYSSYNEQFFGPGTRLTVL.

The chain recombines TRBV6-5 with TRBJ1-2; TRBD1 matches 8 bases. The CDR3 extends over 15 amino acids. Losses at the gene ends were 3 bases for V and 4 bases for J; bases not matched to a gene: 7. Germline V gene sequence: CDR1 MNHEY, CDR2 SVGAGI. CDR3 bases: TGTGCCAGCAGTTATGGGACAGGTGGTACCTATGGCTACACCTTC. Protein sequence: CASSYGTGGTYGYTF.

This clonotype was recorded a few times. V and J are TRBV5-1 and TRBJ2-7; TRBD1 might be the D (6 bases). CDR3 size: 13 residues. V lost 3 bases, J lost 2 bases, and 9 bases lay in between. Germline loops: CDR1 SGHRS, CDR2 YFSETQ. CDR3 in DNA: TGCGCCAGCAGCTCGGGACAACCCTACGAGCAGTACGTC. Its protein is CASSSGQPYEQYV.

This clonotype was seen more than once but under ten times. CDR3 protein: CASSPGTGGEKLFF. CDR3 sequence (DNA): TGTGCCAGCAGCCCCGGGACAGGGGGTGAAAAACTGTTTTTT. The genes are TRBV7-9 and TRBJ1-4; 11 positions match TRBD1. CDR3 size: 14 residues. The germline CDR1 and CDR2 sequences are SEHNR and FQNEAQ (reference sequence). J lost 7 bases, V lost 5 bases, and 3 bases had no gene match.

This clonotype showed up just a few times. The CDR3 DNA reads TGTGCAAGCCTAGCGGGGGCCTACGAGCAGTACGTC. This codes for CASLAGAYEQYV. The chain uses TRBV7-9 and TRBJ2-7; 10 bases are shared with TRBD2. Germline V lookup: CDR1 SEHNR, CDR2 FQNEAQ (reference sequence). The CDR3 spans 12 residues.

This clonotype was recorded at least ten times. The J gene is TRBJ2-5, the V gene TRBV9; TRBD2 might be the D (5 bases). Germline V gives CDR1 SGDLS, CDR2 YYNGEE. V lost 2 bases to trimming and J lost 0 bases, with 14 bases between them. The CDR3 extends over 16 amino acids. CDR3 in amino acids: CASSVLIAHNQETQYF. DNA of the CDR3: TGTGCCAGCAGCGTTTTGATAGCGCACAACCAAGAGACCCAGTACTTC.

This clonotype was recorded at least ten times. This chain uses TRBV24-1 with TRBJ2-1, with 10 bases matching TRBD2. The V and J ends lost 3 bases and 4 bases, in that order; junction bases with no gene match: 14. The CDR3 runs 19 residues. CDR1 is KGHDR, CDR2 SFDVKD, per germline. CDR3 coding DNA: TGTGCCACCAGTGATCCGGGGGTAGCGGGAGGACTTAAGTACAATGAGCAGTTCTTC. This translates into CATSDPGVAGGLKYNEQFF.

The rearrangement uses TRBV25-1 and TRBJ2-5; TRBD2 agrees at 14 bases. Per germline, CDR1 MGHDK and CDR2 SYGVNS. This CDR3 contains 16 residues. V shed 11 bases, J shed 4 bases, and the junction held 12 bases outside the gene matches. The CDR3 sequence is CAAMSMGLAGVETQYF. The CDR3 DNA reads TGTGCCGCGATGAGTATGGGACTAGCGGGAGTAGAGACCCAGTACTTC.

The DNA for the CDR3 is TGTGCCAGCAGTTCGGTCATCTCTGGGGCCAACGTCCTGACTTTC. Residues: CASSSVISGANVLTF. The rearrangement uses TRBV27 and TRBJ2-6, with D hard to call. The CDR3 has 15 amino acids. Trimming took 4 bases from V and 0 from J, leaving 7 bases between them. Germline CDR1 MNHEY, CDR2 SMNVEV (reference sequence).

The chain employs TRBV29-1 and TRBJ2-1; 15 bases are a match to TRBD2. This CDR3 spans 16 amino acids. The trim removed 6 bases at V and 2 bases at J, leaving 5 bases unmatched. From germline, CDR1 is SQVTM and CDR2 ANQGSEA. This CDR3 reads CSVIRTSGGAYNEQFF. CDR3 in DNA: TGCAGCGTGATTAGGACTAGCGGGGGGGCCTACAATGAGCAGTTCTTC.

A few counts support this clonotype. The chain combines TRBV12-3 or TRBV12-4 with TRBJ1-2; D is unresolved. The CDR3 spans 15 residues. V was clipped by 2 bases and J by 3 bases, with 13 bases between them. The CDR3 nucleotides read TGTGCCAGCAGTTTAAGAGACCCTTGGGACTATGGCTACACCTTC. Translation: CASSLRDPWDYGYTF.

The V call is TRBV6-1, the J call TRBJ2-1; 14 nucleotides align to TRBD2. The CDR3 runs 16 residues. CDR1 and CDR2 (germline): MNHNS, SASEGT. The V gene end was trimmed by 7 bases and the J gene end by 6 bases; junction bases not matched to a gene: 8. CDR3 region: CASTLSGTSGSNEQFF. For the CDR3, the DNA is TGTGCCAGCACCCTCTCTGGGACTAGCGGGAGCAATGAGCAGTTCTTC.

This clonotype has a count of ten or more. V usage is TRBV12-3 or TRBV12-4 and J usage is TRBJ1-2, with D maybe TRBD1 (6 bases). Deletions cut 10 bases from V and 8 bases from J, with 17 bases between. CDR3 length: 12 residues. The chain's CDR3 is CANSQGVRGYTF. As DNA, the CDR3 is TGTGCCAATTCACAGGGAGTTAGAGGCTACACCTTC.

The chain employs TRBV20-1 and TRBJ2-1; D is ambiguous. Germline values: CDR1 DFQATT, CDR2 SNEGSKA (reference sequence). Trimming stripped 4 bases from V and 6 bases from J, with 7 bases between. The CDR3 extends over 11 amino acids. This chain's CDR3 is CSAKVINEQFF. The CDR3 coding sequence is TGCAGTGCTAAGGTGATCAATGAGCAGTTCTTC.

The CDR3 loop reads CASSRPGEVSQHF. DNA for the CDR3: TGTGCCAGCTCCCGACCGGGGGAAGTGTCCCAGCATTTT. J is TRBJ1-5 and V is TRBV18, with D possibly matching TRBD1 (5 bases). The CDR3 length is 13 residues. V shed 6 bases and J shed 11 bases, with 17 bases lying between them. The germline gives CDR1 KGHSH, CDR2 LQKENI. The full variable domain, its missing parts supplied by reference TRBV18 and TRBJ1-5, is NAGVMQNPRHLVRRRGQEARLRCSPMKGHSHVYWYRQLPEEGLKFMVYLQKENIIDESGMPKERFSAEFPKEGPSILRIQQVVRGDSAAYFCASSRPGEVSQHFGDGTRLSIL.

The J gene is TRBJ2-1, the V gene TRBV24-1; TRBD1 aligns across 11 bases. Trimming cost V 7 bases and J 7 bases; bases outside gene matches: 5. CDR3 size: 14 residues. Germline values: CDR1 KGHDR, CDR2 SFDVKD. The CDR3 loop is CATRGTGGGNEQFF. CDR3 DNA: TGTGCCACCAGAGGGACAGGGGGTGGGAATGAGCAGTTCTTC.

This clonotype was seen more than once but under ten times. The chain uses TRBV20-1 and TRBJ2-2; 12 bases are a match to TRBD2. CDR1 and CDR2 (germline): DFQATT, SNEGSKA (reference sequence). This CDR3 has 17 amino acids. V lost 3 bases and J lost 5; bases outside the gene matches: 10. The CDR3 is CSASSLAGGPRTGELFF. The CDR3 DNA sequence: TGCAGTGCTAGCTCCCTAGCGGGAGGGCCGAGGACCGGGGAGCTGTTTTTT.

This chain joins TRBV24-1 and TRBJ2-1; D gene uncertain. This CDR3 is built from 13 residues. Germline CDR1 reads KGHDR; CDR2 reads SFDVKD. Trimming pared 5 bases from V and 10 bases from J, leaving 14 bases between. The CDR3 loop reads CATSGVRLGEQFF. The CDR3 nucleotides read TGTGCCACCAGTGGAGTGAGGCTTGGGGAGCAGTTCTTC.

This chain joins TRBV20-1 and TRBJ2-1; D remains unclear. V shed 6 bases and J shed 0 bases, with 21 bases lying between them. Per germline, CDR1 DFQATT and CDR2 SNEGSKA (reference sequence). The CDR3 is 17 amino acids. The CDR3 sequence is CSASHPAAVSSYNEQFF. CDR3 nucleotide sequence: TGCAGTGCGAGCCACCCCGCTGCGGTCAGCTCCTACAATGAGCAGTTCTTC.

The chain uses TRBV5-6 and TRBJ1-2; 9 bases are a match to TRBD1. V trimming: 6 bases; J trimming: 5 bases; junction bases outside the gene matches: 11. This CDR3 comprises 15 residues. In germline, CDR1 is SGHDT, CDR2 YYEEEE. CDR3 amino acids: CASNLGGQGAYGYTF. The CDR3 DNA sequence: TGTGCCAGCAACCTAGGGGGACAGGGAGCTTATGGCTACACCTTC.